These T cell receptor beta chains were read from a single sample in a study of T cells in Graves' hyperthyroidism and ophthalmopathy. TCRdb independently ran MiXCR on the multiplex PCR reads; one entry per CDR3 protein. Counted here are about 350,000 distinct CDR3 sequences, 15% to 20% occurring once; the ten biggest clones make up roughly 16%. Sequencing input: blood. The receptors were sampled from a woman in her thirties or forties with Graves' ophthalmopathy. CDR3s include the opening cysteine and the closing phenylalanine or tryptophan. A D gene is named only where the DNA matches it firmly. For some rows the clone size is stated as once, few or many, or as a class when expanded; others skip it.

TRBV28	many	.	TRBJ1-2	TGTGCCAGCAGTTTAGGAGATGGGATCGGCTATGGCTACACCTTC	CASSLGDGIGYGYTF
TRBV4-3	many	.	TRBJ1-5	TGCGCCAGCAGCAGGGACTTAGGCGTCCCGCCGAGCAATCAGCCCCAGCATTTT	CASSRDLGVPPSNQPQHF
TRBV20-1	.	.	TRBJ1-2	TGCAGTGCTAGTGCGGCAGCCCGACATGGCTACACCTTC	CSASAAARHGYTF
TRBV12-3/TRBV12-4	many	TRBD2	TRBJ2-2	TGTGCCAGTACGGCGGGAGGGTGGCCCGGGGAGCTGTTTTTT	CASTAGGWPGELFF
TRBV13	many	.	TRBJ2-5	TGTGCCAGCAGCCGCAGGGTAAAAGAGACCCAGTACTTC	CASSRRVKETQYF
TRBV12-3/TRBV12-4	few	.	TRBJ1-2	TGTGCCAGCAGTTTAAGAAACTATGGCTACACCTTC	CASSLRNYGYTF
TRBV15	many	.	TRBJ2-5	TGTGCCACCAGCAGAGATCTGGGGCCCAACTTCGGAGAGACCCAGTACTTC	CATSRDLGPNFGETQYF
TRBV2	many	.	TRBJ1-5	TGTGCCAGCAGTGAAGAGGAGGCAGGCAATCAGCCCCAGCATTTT	CASSEEEAGNQPQHF
TRBV19	many	.	TRBJ1-5	TGTGCCAGTGGGACGGTTAGCAATCAGCCCCAGCATTTT	CASGTVSNQPQHF
TRBV6-1	many	.	TRBJ1-5	TGTGCCAGCAGTGAGTGGACAGACCCCGATCAGCCCCAGCATTTT	CASSEWTDPDQPQHF
TRBV7-2	many	TRBD1	TRBJ1-1	TGTGCCAGCAGCTTAGAGGCGACAGGGGGTACTGAAGCTTTCTTT	CASSLEATGGTEAFF
TRBV12-3/TRBV12-4	.	.	TRBJ1-1	TGTGCCAGCAGTTCCAGGTCGAGGAACACTGAAGCTTTCTTT	CASSSRSRNTEAFF
TRBV19	many	.	TRBJ1-5	TGTGCCAGTAGTCGGGCGGGGAATCAGCCCCAGCATTTT	CASSRAGNQPQHF
TRBV19	many	TRBD2	TRBJ2-7	TGTGCCAGTAGCCCCGGGGCCGGCGGGAGCTACGAGCAGTACTTC	CASSPGAGGSYEQYF
TRBV12-3/TRBV12-4	many	TRBD1	TRBJ2-5	TGTGCCAGCGGACAGGCGGTAGAGACCCAGTACTTC	CASGQAVETQYF
TRBV15	many	TRBD1	TRBJ1-6	TGTGCCACCAGCAGAGTGGGACAGGGTAATTCACCCCTCCACTTT	CATSRVGQGNSPLHF
TRBV4-1	few	.	TRBJ1-1	TGCGCCAGCAGCCAAGAGGCGCCTGAGAACACTGAAGCTTTCTTT	CASSQEAPENTEAFF
TRBV28	many	TRBD2	TRBJ2-2	TGTGCCAGCAGTGGACTAGCGGGAACCGGGGAGCTGTTTTTT	CASSGLAGTGELFF
TRBV6-5	many	TRBD2	TRBJ2-7	TGTGCCAGCAGTTTCCAGCGGGAGCAAGAGCAGTACTTC	CASSFQREQEQYF
TRBV11-2	many	TRBD2	TRBJ2-2	TGTGCCAGCAGCTTGTACGGAGGACTAGCCATGTCCGGGGAGCTGTTTTTT	CASSLYGGLAMSGELFF
TRBV6-1	.	.	TRBJ2-7	TGTGCCAGCAGTGAATGGGGGGGCTCAGGCGAGCAGTACTTC	CASSEWGGSGEQYF
TRBV6-1	many	.	TRBJ1-2	TGTGCCAGCAGTGAAGACCCGGGTTCGAACTATGGCTACACCTTC	CASSEDPGSNYGYTF
TRBV6-1	.	TRBD1	TRBJ1-1	TGTGCCAGCCTCACACGACAGGGGGACACTGAAGCTTTCTTT	CASLTRQGDTEAFF
TRBV3-1	.	.	TRBJ1-5	TGTGCCAGCAGCCTCCGCGCGGGGCCCCAGCATTTT	CASSLRAGPQHF
TRBV6-2/TRBV6-3	many	.	TRBJ2-7	TGTGCCAGCCGGGGCGTGGCGAGATCCCCCTACGAGCAGTACTTC	CASRGVARSPYEQYF
TRBV19	many	TRBD1	TRBJ1-1	TGTGCCAGTAGTGTGTTACGGGACAGGGGTTGGGCTTTCTTT	CASSVLRDRGWAFF
TRBV30	few	.	TRBJ1-3	TGTGCCTGGAGTGTACGAAACACCATATATTTT	CAWSVRNTIYF
TRBV20-1	.	.	TRBJ1-5	TGCAGTGCTAGAGACCGGGGGGATCGGCCCCAGCATTTT	CSARDRGDRPQHF
TRBV28	many	.	TRBJ1-1	TGTGCCAGCGGGGAGGGCGGACGGAAGAACACTGAAGCTTTCTTT	CASGEGGRKNTEAFF
TRBV24-1	many	.	TRBJ1-6	TGTGCCACCAGCTCCGATAAGGCAGAGTATAATTCACCCCTCCACTTT	CATSSDKAEYNSPLHF
TRBV10-3	many	TRBD1	TRBJ1-1	TGTGCCATCAGGCCCGATGGCAGGGGGGCGAACACTGAAGCTTTCTTT	CAIRPDGRGANTEAFF
TRBV20-1	many	.	TRBJ1-1	TGCAGTGCCCCCTCCTTGGAGAGCCCGAACACTGAAGCTTTCTTT	CSAPSLESPNTEAFF
TRBV7-2	.	TRBD2	TRBJ2-5	TGTGCCAGGAGCTTCAGCGGGAGAGAGACTCAGTACTTC	CARSFSGRETQYF
TRBV12-3/TRBV12-4	few	.	TRBJ1-2	.	CACTSRGLNGYIF
TRBV2	many	.	TRBJ2-7	TGTGCCAGCGACCAGGACGGAATGACCTACGAGCAGTACTTC	CASDQDGMTYEQYF
TRBV19	many	TRBD1	TRBJ2-7	TGTGCCAGTAAGCCCTTCGGGACAGCCTTCTACGAGCAGTACTTC	CASKPFGTAFYEQYF
TRBV12-3/TRBV12-4	few	.	TRBJ2-5	TGTGCCAGCAGTTACTTGTGGCCCGCAGGGCGGCAAGAGACCCAGTACTTC	CASSYLWPAGRQETQYF
TRBV7-9	many	.	TRBJ2-2	TGTGCCAGCAGCTTATGGCAGGGCAACACCGGGGAGCTGTTTTTT	CASSLWQGNTGELFF
TRBV7-2	.	.	TRBJ2-5	TGTGCCAGCAGTCGACACGGAGGCGATCGGGAGACCCAGTACTTC	CASSRHGGDRETQYF
TRBV29-1	many	.	TRBJ1-1	TGCAGCGTTGAAGGGTTACAGGGCACTGGAGCTTTCTTT	CSVEGLQGTGAFF
TRBV19	.	.	TRBJ1-2	TGTGCCAGTAGTCCCCGTTACAGTCACTATGGCTACACCTTC	CASSPRYSHYGYTF
TRBV29-1	many	.	TRBJ2-7	TGCAGCGTGAGCCGGGACACCATCTACGAGCAGTACTTC	CSVSRDTIYEQYF
TRBV15	many	TRBD2	TRBJ2-7	TGTGCCACCAGCAGAGATCTTGGCGGGAGTGGGTACTTC	CATSRDLGGSGYF
TRBV19	many	TRBD1	TRBJ2-2	TGTGCCAGTAGCCGAACACCACCGGGACAGGGTATCGGGGAGCTGTTTTTT	CASSRTPPGQGIGELFF
TRBV6-5	many	.	TRBJ2-7	TGTGCCAGCAGTTACTCGGGCACTAGTTACGAGCGGTACTTC	CASSYSGTSYERYF
TRBV28	many	TRBD2	TRBJ2-7	TGTGCCAGCAGTTTCCTCTGGACTAGCGGGAAGCACGAGCAGTACTTC	CASSFLWTSGKHEQYF
TRBV5-6	many	.	TRBJ1-2	TGTGCCAGCAGCTTGGGTCAGGGGATCAACTATGGCTACACCTTC	CASSLGQGINYGYTF
TRBV9	few	.	TRBJ2-7	TGTGCCAGCAGCGCGACTAGTGTCTCCTACGAGCAGTACTTC	CASSATSVSYEQYF
TRBV10-3	many	TRBD2	TRBJ2-4	TGTGCCATCAGTGAGTCCAGAGCGGGAGGGGGGAACATTCAGTACTTC	CAISESRAGGGNIQYF
TRBV27	many	TRBD1	TRBJ1-5	TGTGCCAGCAGTTTTGAGGGACAGAGCAATCAGCCCCAGCATTTT	CASSFEGQSNQPQHF
TRBV6-1	many	.	TRBJ2-4	TGTGCCAGCAGTGAAGCTTGGGTACTAGCCAAAAACATTCAGTACTTC	CASSEAWVLAKNIQYF
TRBV4-3	many	TRBD1	TRBJ2-7	TGCGCCAGCAGCCAAGATCTTGCAGGGGGCTACGAGCAGTACTTC	CASSQDLAGGYEQYF
TRBV6-5	many	.	TRBJ1-1	TGTGCCACCTATGGCACGGAAAACACTGAAGCTTTCTTT	CATYGTENTEAFF
TRBV2	many	TRBD2	TRBJ2-2	TGTGCCAGCAGTGATTGGACTAGCGGGAAAACCGGGGAGCTGTTTTTT	CASSDWTSGKTGELFF
TRBV7-2	many	.	TRBJ2-7	TGTGCCAGCAGCTTTCCCGGCCGGGACATCTACGAGCAGTACTTC	CASSFPGRDIYEQYF
TRBV7-2	many	.	TRBJ2-6	TGTGCCAGCAGCGCCCGCGTTGGACGGCCGAGTCCAGGTGGGGCCAACGTCCTGACTTTC	CASSARVGRPSPGGANVLTF
TRBV12-3/TRBV12-4	many	TRBD1	TRBJ2-7	TGTGCCAGCAGTTTCTTAGGACAGGTCGAGCAGTACTTC	CASSFLGQVEQYF
TRBV20-1	once	TRBD1	TRBJ2-7	TGCAGTGCTAGGGGGGACAGGGGTGGTACCTACGAGCAGTACTTC	CSARGDRGGTYEQYF
TRBV28	many	.	TRBJ1-2	TGTGCCAGCAGTTTATCCGGGGGGTCGGACTATGGCTACACCTTC	CASSLSGGSDYGYTF
TRBV28	.	TRBD2	TRBJ2-7	TGTGCCAGCAGAGTAGCGGGAGAAGAGCAGTACTTC	CASRVAGEEQYF